The present T cell receptor beta chain was sequenced within a study of CD8+ T cells in alopecia areata. Overall study: Tofacitinib dosing lasted 6 to 18 months, which was then followed by 6 months off drug.

Collected material from alopecia areata patients comprised lesional scalp punch biopsies and peripheral blood. Sorting of CD4+ and CD8+ T cells was performed on PBMCs. As to this clone: As yet, its antigen is unknown.

The germline CDR1 and CDR2 sequences are MGHRA and YSYEKL. There are 15 residues in the CDR3. J lost 0 bases, V lost 2 bases, and 3 bases had no gene match. Investigators isolated RNA and reverse transcribed it into cDNA to act as the sequencing template. TCRdb's table, derived via immunoSEQ multiplex PCR, lists solely in-frame clones and lacks some. The sample has under 70,000 clones; 50% to 75% are singletons. General study points: There were also resident alphabeta T cells of normal skin sequenced in scalp samples.

The sequence was collected from a human donor with alopecia areata. J is TRBJ1-1 and V is TRBV4-1; 7 nucleotides agree with TRBD1. This specimen consisted of CD8+ T cells sorted from blood, obtained at week 0. The CDR3 here is CASSQFGTVNTEAFF. In DNA, the CDR3 is TGCGCCAGCAGCCAATTCGGGACAGTGAACACTGAAGCTTTCTTT.